Shown below are 23 T cell receptor beta chains from a single sample sequenced in a study of CD8 T cells in ankylosing spondylitis. Study findings and constraints: What seemed typical of ankylosing spondylitis blood was a TCR beta motif built from several highly homologous variants.

Which antigens these TCRs recognize remains unknown. TCRdb re-called the 5' RACE reads with MiXCR, one entry per CDR3 protein. Of about 420,000 distinct CDR3 sequences listed, around 24% were seen once; the top ten hold 15% to 20%. Specimen: blood, either unsorted or a sorted T cell fraction (not recorded which). The receptors originated from a male donor with ankylosing spondylitis.

J is TRBJ2-1 and V is TRBV7-6; D is uncertain. V lost 5 bases and J lost 6, with 14 bases in between. This CDR3 region has 14 residues. Germline CDR1 SGHVS, CDR2 FNYEAQ. CDR3 nucleotides: TGTGCCAGCAGCCCCCTCCGCCAAGCCAATGAGCAGTTCTTC. Amino acid sequence: CASSPLRQANEQFF.

This clonotype was observed a few times. The chain has TRBV20-1 and TRBJ2-1; D tentatively fits TRBD1 or TRBD2 (5 bases each). This CDR3 region has 13 residues. Germline values: CDR1 DFQATT, CDR2 SNEGSKA (reference sequence). V gave up 6 bases and J gave up 1 base, with 10 bases separating them. The CDR3 loop is CSARDRSYNEQFF. The CDR3 DNA reads TGCAGTGCAAGGGACCGTTCCTACAATGAGCAGTTCTTC.

This clonotype was seen a few times. The CDR3 coding sequence is TGCAGTGCTAGAGGGACGGCAGATACGCAGTATTTT. This sequence encodes CSARGTADTQYF. The chain links TRBV20-1 to TRBJ2-3, with no clear D. V gave up 1 base and J gave up 4 bases, with 6 bases separating them. The germline V gene encodes CDR1 DFQATT and CDR2 SNEGSKA (reference sequence). The CDR3 has 12 residues.

The chain combines TRBV7-9 with TRBJ1-1; perhaps TRBD1 as D (5 bases). The V gene lost 6 bases and the J gene lost 7 bases, with 9 bases spanning the gap. The CDR3 is 11 amino acids. Looked up from germline, CDR1 is SEHNR and CDR2 is FQNEAQ (reference sequence). CDR3 sequence (DNA): TGTGCCAGCAGTCGACAGTTTGAAGCTTTCTTT. Encoded protein: CASSRQFEAFF.

The CDR3 region is CASSLEDSTDTQYF. The CDR3 DNA is TGTGCCAGCAGCTTGGAAGACAGCACAGATACGCAGTATTTT. The gene calls are TRBV7-3 and TRBJ2-3, with unresolved D. V was pared by 3 bases and J by 0 bases, with 7 bases between. The CDR3 has 14 amino acids. Germline V lookup: CDR1 SGHTA, CDR2 FQGTGA.

There are a few counts of this clonotype. This CDR3 is CASRLAGLQETQYF. In nucleotides, the CDR3 is TGTGCCAGCAGACTAGCGGGACTTCAAGAGACCCAGTACTTC. J is TRBJ2-5 and V is TRBV7-9; 10 positions agree with TRBD2. Germline assignment: CDR1 SEHNR and CDR2 FQNEAQ (reference sequence). V trimming: 6 bases; J trimming: 2 bases; junction bases outside the gene matches: 3. The CDR3 sequence is 14 residues long.

The chain carries TRBV9 and TRBJ2-2; TRBD1 matches 7 bases. V trimming: 3 bases; J trimming: 4 bases; junction bases outside the gene matches: 9. The length of the CDR3 is 16 residues. CDR1 and CDR2 (germline): SGDLS, YYNGEE. The CDR3 loop is CASSESTGPATGELFF. Written as DNA, the CDR3 is TGTGCCAGCAGCGAATCGACAGGGCCGGCCACCGGGGAGCTGTTTTTT.

The V call is TRBV7-9, the J call TRBJ2-3; D is uncertain. The germline V gene encodes CDR1 SEHNR and CDR2 FQNEAQ (reference sequence). This CDR3 is built from 10 residues. Trimming pared 4 bases from V and 6 bases from J, leaving 2 bases between. CDR3 sequence (DNA): TGTGCCAGCAGCTCGGATACGCAGTATTTT. This encodes CASSSDTQYF.

This clonotype has ten or more counts. This chain uses TRBV5-1 with TRBJ2-7; D remains unclear. Trimming shortened V by 1 base and J by 5 bases, and 10 bases separated the two germline ends. CDR3 length equals 13 residues. In germline, CDR1 is SGHRS, CDR2 YFSETQ. CDR3 nucleotides: TGCGCCAGCAGCTTGAGCCAGGATAACGAGCAGTACTTC. Its protein product is CASSLSQDNEQYF.

The chain couples TRBV3-1 to TRBJ2-7; the match to TRBD2 covers 7 bases. Germline V gives CDR1 LGHDT, CDR2 YNNKEL (reference sequence). With 4 bases clipped from V and 0 bases from J, the junction kept 3 bases outside the gene matches. The CDR3 has 14 residues. The CDR3 DNA is TGTGCCAGCAGCCGAGCGGGAAGCTCCTACGAGCAGTACTTC. It codes for CASSRAGSSYEQYF.

The chain has TRBV7-2 and TRBJ2-5; a possible D gene is TRBD2 (5 bases). The V gene's germline CDR1 is SGHTA and CDR2 FQGNSA. The CDR3 is 14 residues long. V was pared by 3 bases and J by 7 bases, with 15 bases between. Here the CDR3 reads CASSFSLAGVTQYF. CDR3 coding DNA: TGTGCCAGCAGCTTTTCTCTAGCTGGGGTGACCCAGTACTTC. Supplemented by reference TRBV7-2 and TRBJ2-5, the full variable domain reads GAGVSQSPSNKVTEKGKDVELRCDPISGHTALYWYRQSLGQGLEFLIYFQGNSAPDKSGLPSDRFSAERTGGSVSTLTIQRTQQEDSAVYLCASSFSLAGVTQYFGPGTRLLVL.

The chain is built from TRBV11-2 and TRBJ2-7, with D possibly TRBD2 on 6 matching bases. The CDR3 totals 15 residues. CDR1 is SGHAT, CDR2 FQNNGV, per germline. Between the trimmed V and J ends, which lost 0 bases and 2 bases, there was a span of 11 bases. The CDR3 is CASSLDVGGTYEQYF. DNA for the CDR3: TGTGCCAGCAGCTTAGATGTTGGAGGGACCTACGAGCAGTACTTC.

This chain links TRBV2 with TRBJ2-7, with 9 bases fitting TRBD1. V lost 4 bases and J lost 4; bases outside the gene matches: 8. From germline, CDR1 is SNHLY and CDR2 FYNNEI. This CDR3 spans 15 amino acids. In DNA, the CDR3 is TGTGCCAGCAGTGTCGACAGGGGGGTGCTGTACGAGCAGTACTTC. It is translated as CASSVDRGVLYEQYF.

The V and J genes are TRBV2 and TRBJ2-7, with TRBD1 as a possible D gene (5 bases). The V end lost 6 bases, the J end lost 5 bases, and 17 bases lay between the germline ends. Germline V lookup: CDR1 SNHLY, CDR2 FYNNEI. The CDR3 has 14 residues. This chain's CDR3 is CASRDSKTVDEQYF. The CDR3 DNA is TGTGCCAGCAGGGATTCGAAGACAGTGGACGAGCAGTACTTC.

This clonotype was detected ten times or more. The chain links TRBV5-1 to TRBJ2-1, with D unclear. The CDR3 is 13 amino acids. The germline V gene encodes CDR1 SGHRS and CDR2 YFSETQ. V lost 2 bases, J lost 7 bases, and 10 bases lay in between. The CDR3 DNA is TGCGCCAGCAGCTTTGGACCAGAAAATGAGCAGTTCTTC. Translated: CASSFGPENEQFF.

The rearrangement links TRBV12-3 or TRBV12-4 to TRBJ2-7; D remains unclear. Trimming took off 3 bases at V and 2 bases at J, with 8 bases between the two ends. The CDR3 contains 13 residues. CDR3 in amino acids: CASSFSWAYEQYF. The CDR3 DNA follows: TGTGCCAGCAGTTTTTCCTGGGCCTACGAGCAGTACTTC.

The chain recombines TRBV11-2 with TRBJ2-3; D remains unclear. Trimming cost V 3 bases and J 2 bases, with 6 bases left between them. This CDR3 comprises 13 residues. Germline V lookup: CDR1 SGHAT, CDR2 FQNNGV. In nucleotides, the CDR3 is TGTGCCAGCAGCTTGCCAGTCACAGATACGCAGTATTTT. Protein sequence: CASSLPVTDTQYF.

This clonotype was detected only a few times. V is TRBV9 and J is TRBJ2-7, with D possibly TRBD2 on 6 matching bases. This CDR3 contains 15 residues. V was clipped by 2 bases and J by 1 base, with 13 bases between them. Germline V gene sequence: CDR1 SGDLS, CDR2 YYNGEE. CDR3 sequence (DNA): TGTGCCAGCAGCGTCTCTGGGACTCGTTCCTACGAGCAGTACTTC. Translating it yields CASSVSGTRSYEQYF.

The gene calls are TRBV20-1 and TRBJ1-6; D is uncertain. The V end was cut by 6 bases, the J end by 7 bases, with 19 bases between. Germline V gene lookup returns CDR1 DFQATT and CDR2 SNEGSKA (reference sequence). The CDR3 contains 15 residues. The CDR3 protein is CSARRVAIVNSPLHF. In DNA, the CDR3 is TGCAGTGCGCGAAGGGTGGCTATAGTGAATTCACCCCTCCACTTT.

This clonotype was counted only a few times. The J gene is TRBJ1-1, the V gene TRBV27; D ambiguous. Germline V gene data show CDR1 as MNHEY and CDR2 as SMNVEV (reference sequence). Trimming shortened V by 5 bases and J by 1 base, and 17 bases separated the two germline ends. There are 16 residues in the CDR3. The CDR3 sequence: CASSPGIGRPNTEAFF. CDR3 bases: TGTGCCAGCAGTCCCGGTATTGGACGGCCGAACACTGAAGCTTTCTTT.

This chain links TRBV29-1 with TRBJ2-2; D gene uncertain. V shed 6 bases and J shed 7 bases, with 12 bases lying between them. This CDR3 comprises 12 residues. Germline V gives CDR1 SQVTM, CDR2 ANQGSEA. The CDR3 nucleotides are TGCAGCGTAATTCCCATGGGCGGGGAGCTGTTTTTT. As protein: CSVIPMGGELFF.

The gene calls are TRBV14 and TRBJ1-1, with TRBD1 matching over 9 bases. After removal of 2 bases from V and 0 bases from J, the junction contained 4 bases not matched to a gene. This CDR3 is 16 amino acids long. Germline CDR1 reads SGHDN; CDR2 reads FVKESK. DNA for the CDR3: TGTGCCAGCAGCCAAAACAGGGGGCGAATGAACACTGAAGCTTTCTTT. This gives the protein CASSQNRGRMNTEAFF. The variable domain in full, completed from reference TRBV14 and TRBJ1-1, reads EAGVTQFPSHSVIEKGQTVTLRCDPISGHDNLYWYRRVMGKEIKFLLHFVKESKQDESGMPNNRFLAERTGGTYSTLKVQPAELEDSGVYFCASSQNRGRMNTEAFFGQGTRLTVV.

This clonotype was seen only a few times. The chain has TRBV28 and TRBJ2-3; perhaps D is TRBD1 or TRBD2 (5 bases each). The CDR3 spans 15 residues. Looked up from germline, CDR1 is MDHEN and CDR2 is SYDVKM. The V end lost 2 bases, the J end lost 5 bases, and 14 bases lay between the germline ends. The CDR3 DNA is TGTGCCAGCAGTTTACGGGGCCCCGCCCGAGATACGCAGTATTTT. Protein sequence: CASSLRGPARDTQYF.